This T cell receptor (beta chain) was identified during a study of CD8+ T cells in alopecia areata. Overall study findings and caveats: Tissue-resident alphabeta T cells belonging to normal skin likewise get sequenced within scalp specimens. Unlike in mice, where it was clearer, TCR sharing across patients was less clear, possibly HLA-related.

On this clone itself: Its antigen is currently unknown.

In each case, RNA was isolated and then reverse transcribed into cDNA as the sequencing template. Profiling relied on immunoSEQ multiplex PCR, and the TCRdb table lists in-frame clones only, not all of them. The data show more than 95,000 clones, around 64% seen once. Trimming stripped 0 bases from V and 2 bases from J, with 19 bases between. The CDR3 contains 18 residues. The sample was CD4+ T cells sorted from blood. The clonotype was recovered from a human donor in good health. The chain is built from TRBV23-1 and TRBJ1-2, with D maybe TRBD1 (6 bases). TRBV23-1 belongs to the ORF category, with a function that is uncertain. This chain's CDR3 is CASSQSGDGTPSNYGYTF. The CDR3 coding sequence is TGCGCCAGCAGTCAATCAGGGGACGGGACACCATCGAACTATGGCTACACCTTC.